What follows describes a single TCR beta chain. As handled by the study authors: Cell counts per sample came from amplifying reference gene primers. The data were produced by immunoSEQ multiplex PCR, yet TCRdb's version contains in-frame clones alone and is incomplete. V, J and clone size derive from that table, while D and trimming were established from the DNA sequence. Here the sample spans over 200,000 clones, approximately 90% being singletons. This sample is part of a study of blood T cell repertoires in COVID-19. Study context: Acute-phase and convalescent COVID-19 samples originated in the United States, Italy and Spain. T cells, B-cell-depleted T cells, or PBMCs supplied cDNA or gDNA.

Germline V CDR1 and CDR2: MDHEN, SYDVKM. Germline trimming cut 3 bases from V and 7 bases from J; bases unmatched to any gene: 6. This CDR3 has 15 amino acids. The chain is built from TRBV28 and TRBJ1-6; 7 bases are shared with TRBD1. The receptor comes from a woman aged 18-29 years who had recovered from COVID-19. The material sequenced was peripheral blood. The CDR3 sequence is CASSFRGQRNSPLHF. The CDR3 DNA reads TGTGCCAGCAGTTTTAGGGGACAGAGAAATTCACCCCTCCACTTT.